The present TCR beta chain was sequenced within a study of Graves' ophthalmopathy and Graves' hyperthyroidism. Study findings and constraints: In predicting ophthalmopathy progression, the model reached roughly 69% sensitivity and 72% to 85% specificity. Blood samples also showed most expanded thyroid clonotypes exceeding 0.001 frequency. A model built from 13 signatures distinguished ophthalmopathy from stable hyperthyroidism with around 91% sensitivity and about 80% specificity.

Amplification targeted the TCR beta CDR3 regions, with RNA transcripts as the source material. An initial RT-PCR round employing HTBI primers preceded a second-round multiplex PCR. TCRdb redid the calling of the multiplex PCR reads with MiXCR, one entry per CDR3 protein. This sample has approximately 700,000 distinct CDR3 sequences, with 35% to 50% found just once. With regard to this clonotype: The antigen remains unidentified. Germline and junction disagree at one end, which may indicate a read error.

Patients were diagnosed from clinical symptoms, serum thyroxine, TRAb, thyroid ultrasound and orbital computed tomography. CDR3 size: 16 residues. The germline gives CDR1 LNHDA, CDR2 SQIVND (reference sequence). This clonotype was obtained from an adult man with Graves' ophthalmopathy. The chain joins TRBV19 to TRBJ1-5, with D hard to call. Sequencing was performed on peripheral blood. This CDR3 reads CAGSMLGFAGNQPQHF. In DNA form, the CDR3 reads TGTGCCGGTAGTATGTTGGGATTTGCGGGCAATCAGCCCCAGCATTTT.